The next 20 T cell receptor beta chains were all read from a single sample in a study of blood T cell repertoires in COVID-19. Here immunoSEQ multiplex PCR was the method, and the copy in TCRdb shows in-frame clones only, minus some. The table lists tens of thousands of clones, roughly 73% of them singletons, with over 25% in the top ten. Sample: peripheral blood. The receptors were gathered from a woman between 65 and 79 years old with acute or convalescent COVID-19.

In this sample, this clone turned up once. This chain uses TRBV4-3 with TRBJ1-2, with D perhaps TRBD1 (6 bases). Trimming pared 1 base from V and 10 bases from J, leaving 22 bases between. From germline, CDR1 is LGHNA and CDR2 YSLEER. The CDR3 covers 16 residues. The CDR3 DNA reads as TGCGCCAGCAGCCAAGGCCGACAGGTACCCCGTGTTGACTACACCTTC. It specifies CASSQGRQVPRVDYTF.

The V gene is TRBV5-1, the J gene TRBJ2-5; no definite D call. The CDR3 extends over 13 amino acids. CDR1 SGHRS and CDR2 YFSETQ come from the germline V gene. The ends were cut back, 4 bases at V and 5 bases at J, with 12 bases in the middle. The CDR3 nucleotides read TGCGCCAGCAGCGGCGCGGCCCGGGAGACCCAGTACTTC. Protein: CASSGAARETQYF.

The chain joins TRBV12-3 or TRBV12-4 to TRBJ2-5, with TRBD2 as a possible D gene (5 bases). The CDR3 runs 12 residues. The ends were cut back, 5 bases at V and 5 bases at J, with 9 bases in the middle. The CDR3 DNA follows: TGTGCCAGCAGTAAGTGGAGGGAGACCCAGTACTTC. Translating gives CASSKWRETQYF.

The CDR3 is CASSLSTYTGYGYTF. The CDR3 DNA reads TGTGCCAGCAGTTTATCCACTTATACAGGCTATGGCTACACCTTC. The chain recombines TRBV28 with TRBJ1-2; D perhaps matches TRBD1 (5 bases). The ends were cut back, 1 base at V and 4 bases at J, with 13 bases in the middle. CDR1 MDHEN and CDR2 SYDVKM come from the germline V gene. CDR3 length: 15 residues.

The chain recombines TRBV5-6 with TRBJ1-6, with 7 bases that match TRBD1. This CDR3 contains 15 residues. The V gene's germline CDR1 is SGHDT and CDR2 YYEEEE. The trim removed 4 bases at V and 4 bases at J, leaving 5 bases unmatched. CDR3 protein: CASSRDSGYNSPLHF. CDR3 DNA: TGTGCCAGCAGCCGGGACAGCGGGTATAATTCACCCCTCCACTTT.

This clone has ten or more counts. This sequence joins TRBV9 and TRBJ2-2; the match to TRBD2 covers 7 bases. CDR1 and CDR2 (germline): SGDLS, YYNGEE. The CDR3 contains 15 residues. V was clipped by 1 base and J by 6 bases; unmatched bases: 6. The CDR3 spells CASSVLAVFAGELFF. The DNA for the CDR3 is TGTGCCAGCAGCGTACTAGCGGTATTTGCCGGGGAGCTGTTTTTT.

This clone appeared a few times. The rearrangement uses TRBV4-2 and TRBJ1-2; weak D call: TRBD1 (6 bases). Between the trimmed V and J ends, which lost 2 bases and 2 bases, there was a span of 15 bases. Germline values: CDR1 LGHNA, CDR2 YNFKEQ. There are 16 residues in the CDR3. CDR3 bases: TGTGCCAGCAGCCAAATTTCTGGACAGCTAAACTATGGCTACACCTTC. Translated: CASSQISGQLNYGYTF.

The chain has TRBV6-5 and TRBJ1-6, with D possibly TRBD1 on 5 matching bases. There are 13 residues in the CDR3. From germline, CDR1 is MNHEY and CDR2 SVGAGI. Trimming stripped 6 bases from V and 5 bases from J, with 8 bases between. The CDR3 is CASSPRDNSPLHF. CDR3 nucleotides: TGTGCCAGCAGCCCCAGGGATAATTCACCCCTCCACTTT.

J is TRBJ2-5 and V is TRBV7-3; 10 bases are a match to TRBD2. Germline CDR1 SGHTA, CDR2 FQGTGA. The length of the CDR3 is 21 residues. Unmatched junction bases numbered 17, after V lost 1 base and J lost 0 bases. In nucleotides, the CDR3 is TGTGCCAGCAGCTTAAGTAGACCCGGGCTAGCGGGAGTGCCGGACCAAGAGACCCAGTACTTC. This sequence encodes CASSLSRPGLAGVPDQETQYF.

The gene calls are TRBV19 and TRBJ1-3; D unresolved. This CDR3 contains 13 residues. V lost 6 bases and J 0 bases, leaving 6 bases between the germline ends. Germline CDR1 is LNHDA and CDR2 is SQIVND (reference sequence). CDR3 sequence reads: CASRISSGNTIYF. As DNA, the CDR3 is TGTGCCAGTAGAATCTCCTCTGGAAACACCATATATTTT.

The chain recombines TRBV19 with TRBJ1-4, with 10 bases that match TRBD1. With 8 bases clipped from V and 5 bases from J, the junction kept 5 bases outside the gene matches. Germline lookup yields CDR1 LNHDA and CDR2 SQIVND (reference sequence). The CDR3 is made up of 14 amino acids. CDR3 residues: CASGRTGGNEKLFF. The CDR3 DNA follows: TGTGCCAGTGGAAGGACAGGGGGGAATGAAAAACTGTTTTTT.

This chain links TRBV11-1 with TRBJ1-6; D might be TRBD1 (6 bases). This CDR3 region has 15 residues. From germline, CDR1 is SGHAT and CDR2 FQDESV (reference sequence). Trimming stripped 3 bases from V and 6 bases from J, with 12 bases between. The CDR3 region is CASSLWTVANSPLHF. In DNA, the CDR3 is TGTGCCAGCAGCTTGTGGACAGTGGCTAATTCACCCCTCCACTTT.

This chain uses TRBV30 with TRBJ2-5; possible D gene TRBD1, 6 bases. The germline V gene encodes CDR1 GTSNPN and CDR2 SVGIG (reference sequence). This CDR3 contains 13 residues. Trimming cost V 6 bases and J 1 base, with 12 bases left between them. The CDR3 here is CACGQGSQETQYF. CDR3 DNA: TGTGCCTGTGGGCAGGGGAGCCAAGAGACCCAGTACTTC. Filled out from reference TRBV30 and TRBJ2-5, the complete variable domain reads SQTIHQWPATLVQPVGSPLSLECTVEGTSNPNLYWYRQAAGRGLQLLFYSVGIGQISSEVPQNLSASRPQDRQFILSSKKLLLSDSGFYLCACGQGSQETQYFGPGTRLLVL.

The V call is TRBV18, the J call TRBJ1-5; weak D call: TRBD1 (6 bases). Between the trimmed V and J ends, which lost 2 bases and 1 base, there was a span of 15 bases. Germline lookup yields CDR1 KGHSH and CDR2 LQKENI. CDR3 size: 17 residues. DNA of the CDR3: TGTGCCAGCTCACCAGTCCCAGGGGTACCGAGCAATCAGCCCCAGCATTTT. Encoded protein: CASSPVPGVPSNQPQHF.

This chain uses TRBV29-1 with TRBJ2-1; 8 bases match TRBD1. There are 15 residues in the CDR3. The junction had 14 bases not matched to a gene; V was cut back by 5 bases and J by 8 bases. CDR1 is SQVTM, CDR2 ANQGSEA, per germline. This chain's CDR3 is CSVPPRQGYADEQFF. The CDR3 bases are TGCAGCGTTCCTCCTCGACAGGGGTACGCTGATGAGCAGTTCTTC.

V gene TRBV6-6 combines with J gene TRBJ2-1, with TRBD2 matching 11 bases. The CDR3 totals 17 residues. With 5 bases clipped from V and 1 base from J, the junction kept 7 bases outside the gene matches. Germline CDR1 is MNHNY and CDR2 is SVGAGI (reference sequence). CDR3 residues: CASSPTSGSRSYNEQFF. CDR3 DNA sequence: TGTGCCAGCAGTCCCACTAGCGGGAGCAGATCCTACAATGAGCAGTTCTTC.

The rearrangement joins TRBV30 to TRBJ2-6; D gene unclear. V lost 5 bases and J 0 bases, leaving 8 bases between the germline ends. This CDR3 contains 14 residues. Per germline, CDR1 GTSNPN and CDR2 SVGIG (reference sequence). The CDR3: CAWHAGSGANVLTF. CDR3 nucleotide sequence: TGTGCCTGGCATGCCGGCTCTGGGGCCAACGTCCTGACTTTC.

Concerning this clone: The same CDR3 is also encoded by other DNA sequences in this sample. CDR3 coding DNA: TGTGCCAGCAGTGAACCAGGAGATACGCAGTATTTT. It encodes CASSEPGDTQYF. The chain employs TRBV9 and TRBJ2-3; no firm D call. The V and J ends lost 5 bases and 5 bases respectively, with 9 bases between them. The CDR3 has 12 amino acids. Germline CDR1 reads SGDLS; CDR2 reads YYNGEE.

This chain connects TRBV15 to TRBJ1-1; D is undetermined. Germline CDR1 reads LNHNV; CDR2 reads YYDKDF (reference sequence). V shed 2 bases and J shed 1 base, with 8 bases lying between them. The CDR3 has 14 amino acids. CDR3 nucleotide sequence: TGTGCCACCAGCAGACCCGTCCCGAACACTGAAGCTTTCTTT. Protein sequence: CATSRPVPNTEAFF.

CDR3 residues: CASSLEAGGSPLHF. In DNA, the CDR3 is TGTGCCAGCAGCTTGGAGGCAGGGGGATCACCCCTCCACTTT. The chain carries TRBV5-6 and TRBJ1-6; 7 bases map to TRBD1. The trim removed 0 bases at V and 10 bases at J, leaving 4 bases unmatched. The CDR3 totals 14 residues. Germline-derived CDR1 and CDR2 are SGHDT and YYEEEE.